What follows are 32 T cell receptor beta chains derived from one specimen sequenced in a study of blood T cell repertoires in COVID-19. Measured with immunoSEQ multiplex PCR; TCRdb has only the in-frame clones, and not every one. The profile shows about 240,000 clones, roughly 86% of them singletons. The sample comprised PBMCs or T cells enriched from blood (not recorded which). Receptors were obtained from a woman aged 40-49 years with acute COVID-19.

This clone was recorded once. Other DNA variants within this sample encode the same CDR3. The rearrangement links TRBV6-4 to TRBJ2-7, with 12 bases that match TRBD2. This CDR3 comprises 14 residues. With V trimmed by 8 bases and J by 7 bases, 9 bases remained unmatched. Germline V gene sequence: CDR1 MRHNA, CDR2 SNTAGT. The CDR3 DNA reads TGTGCCAGCTCCAGACTAGCGGGGGTGGGAGAGCAGTACTTC. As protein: CASSRLAGVGEQYF.

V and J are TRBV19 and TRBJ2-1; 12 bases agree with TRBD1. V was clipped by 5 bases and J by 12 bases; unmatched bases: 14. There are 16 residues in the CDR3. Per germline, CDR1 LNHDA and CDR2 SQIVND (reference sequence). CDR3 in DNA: TGTGCCAGTAGTCTCAACGCCGGGACAGGGGGCGCGATGCAGTTCTTC. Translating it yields CASSLNAGTGGAMQFF.

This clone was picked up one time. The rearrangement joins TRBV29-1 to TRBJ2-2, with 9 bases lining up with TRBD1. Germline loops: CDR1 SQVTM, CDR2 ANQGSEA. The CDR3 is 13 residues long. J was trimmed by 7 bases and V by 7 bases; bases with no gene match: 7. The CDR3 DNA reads TGCAGCGGTACAGGGGGCATTAACGGGGAGCTGTTTTTT. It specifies CSGTGGINGELFF.

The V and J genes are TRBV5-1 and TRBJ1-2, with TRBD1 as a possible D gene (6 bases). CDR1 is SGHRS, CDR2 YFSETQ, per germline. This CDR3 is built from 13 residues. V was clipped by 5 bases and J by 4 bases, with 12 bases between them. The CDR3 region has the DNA TGCGCCAGCAGTTCTACAGGGTCCTATGGCTACACCTTC. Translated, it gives CASSSTGSYGYTF.

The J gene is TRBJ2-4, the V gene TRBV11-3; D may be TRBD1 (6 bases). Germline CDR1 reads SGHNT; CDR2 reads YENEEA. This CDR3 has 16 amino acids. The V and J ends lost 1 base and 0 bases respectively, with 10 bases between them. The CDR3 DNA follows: TGTGCCAGCAGCTTAGTCGCAGGGGTAGCCAAAAACATTCAGTACTTC. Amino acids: CASSLVAGVAKNIQYF. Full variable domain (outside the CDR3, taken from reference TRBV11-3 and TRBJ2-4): EAGVVQSPRYKIIEKKQPVAFWCNPISGHNTLYWYLQNLGQGPELLIRYENEEAVDDSQLPKDRFSAERLKGVDSTLKIQPAELGDSAVYLCASSLVAGVAKNIQYFGAGTRLSVL.

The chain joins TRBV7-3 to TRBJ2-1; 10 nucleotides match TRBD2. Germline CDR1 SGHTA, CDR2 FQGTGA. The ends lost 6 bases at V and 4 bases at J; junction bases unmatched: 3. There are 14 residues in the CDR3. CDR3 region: CASSSSGRYNEQFF. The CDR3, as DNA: TGTGCCAGCAGTTCTAGCGGGAGATACAATGAGCAGTTCTTC.

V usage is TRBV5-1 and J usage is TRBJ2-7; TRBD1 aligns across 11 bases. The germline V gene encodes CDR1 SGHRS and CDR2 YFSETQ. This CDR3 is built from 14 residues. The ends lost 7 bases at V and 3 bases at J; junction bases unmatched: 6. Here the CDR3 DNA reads TGCGCCAGCTCATGGGGGACAGGGGGCTACGAGCAGTACTTC. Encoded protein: CASSWGTGGYEQYF. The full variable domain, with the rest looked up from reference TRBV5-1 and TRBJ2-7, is KAGVTQTPRYLIKTRGQQVTLSCSPISGHRSVSWYQQTPGQGLQFLFEYFSETQRNKGNFPGRFSGRQFSNSRSEMNVSTLELGDSALYLCASSWGTGGYEQYFGPGTRLTVT.

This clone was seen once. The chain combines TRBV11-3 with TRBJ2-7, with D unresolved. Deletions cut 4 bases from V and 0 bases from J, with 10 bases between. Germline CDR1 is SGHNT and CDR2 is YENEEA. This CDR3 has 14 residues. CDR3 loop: CASSSGGSSYEQYF. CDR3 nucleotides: TGTGCCAGCAGCTCTGGCGGAAGCTCCTACGAGCAGTACTTC.

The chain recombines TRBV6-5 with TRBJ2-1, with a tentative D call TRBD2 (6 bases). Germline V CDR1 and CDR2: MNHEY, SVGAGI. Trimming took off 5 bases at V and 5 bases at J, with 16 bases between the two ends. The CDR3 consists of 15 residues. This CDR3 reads CASSPEGAGHNEQFF. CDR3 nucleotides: TGTGCCAGCAGTCCCGAGGGAGCGGGCCACAATGAGCAGTTCTTC.

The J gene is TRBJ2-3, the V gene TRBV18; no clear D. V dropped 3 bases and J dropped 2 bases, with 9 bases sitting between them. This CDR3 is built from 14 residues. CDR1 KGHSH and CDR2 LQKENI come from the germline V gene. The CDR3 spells CASSPSSDTDTQYF. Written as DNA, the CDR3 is TGTGCCAGCTCACCCTCGAGCGACACAGATACGCAGTATTTT. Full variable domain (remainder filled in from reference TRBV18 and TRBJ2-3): NAGVMQNPRHLVRRRGQEARLRCSPMKGHSHVYWYRQLPEEGLKFMVYLQKENIIDESGMPKERFSAEFPKEGPSILRIQQVVRGDSAAYFCASSPSSDTDTQYFGPGTRLTVL.

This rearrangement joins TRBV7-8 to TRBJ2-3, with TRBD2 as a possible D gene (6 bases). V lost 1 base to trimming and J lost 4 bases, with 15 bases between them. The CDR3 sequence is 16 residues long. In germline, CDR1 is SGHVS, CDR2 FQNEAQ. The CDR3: CASSLVGGVGADTQYF. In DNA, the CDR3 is TGTGCCAGCAGCTTAGTGGGGGGAGTGGGCGCAGATACGCAGTATTTT.

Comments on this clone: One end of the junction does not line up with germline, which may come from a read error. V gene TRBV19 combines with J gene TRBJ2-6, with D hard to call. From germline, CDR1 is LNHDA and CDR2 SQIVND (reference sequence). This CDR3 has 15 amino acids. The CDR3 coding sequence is TGTGCCAGTAGTGTTCTGAACTCTCGGGCCAACGTCCTGACTTTC. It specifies CASSVLNSRANVLTF.

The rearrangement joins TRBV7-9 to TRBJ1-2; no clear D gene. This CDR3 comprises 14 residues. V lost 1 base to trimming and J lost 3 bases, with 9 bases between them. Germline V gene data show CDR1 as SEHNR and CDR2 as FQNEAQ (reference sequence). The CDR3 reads CASSLVGEDYGYTF. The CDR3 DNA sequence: TGTGCCAGCAGCTTAGTTGGAGAAGACTATGGCTACACCTTC.

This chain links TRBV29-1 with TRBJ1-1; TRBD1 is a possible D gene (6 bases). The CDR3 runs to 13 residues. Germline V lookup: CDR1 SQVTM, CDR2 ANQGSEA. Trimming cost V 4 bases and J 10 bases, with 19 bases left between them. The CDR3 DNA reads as TGCAGCGTTGGAGACAGGCCTCACGCGGGAGCTTTCTTT. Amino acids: CSVGDRPHAGAFF.

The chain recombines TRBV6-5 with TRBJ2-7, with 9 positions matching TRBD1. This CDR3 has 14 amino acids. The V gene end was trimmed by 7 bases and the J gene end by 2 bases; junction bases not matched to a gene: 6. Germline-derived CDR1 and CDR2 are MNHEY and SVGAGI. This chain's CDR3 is CASTDGTGTYEQYF. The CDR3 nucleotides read TGTGCCAGCACCGACGGGACAGGGACCTACGAGCAGTACTTC.

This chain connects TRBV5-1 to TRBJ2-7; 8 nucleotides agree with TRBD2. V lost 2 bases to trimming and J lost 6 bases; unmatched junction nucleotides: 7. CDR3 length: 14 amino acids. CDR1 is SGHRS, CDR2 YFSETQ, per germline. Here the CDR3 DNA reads TGCGCCAGCAGCTTCCCGGGACGGGGGGGCGAGCAGTACTTC. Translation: CASSFPGRGGEQYF.

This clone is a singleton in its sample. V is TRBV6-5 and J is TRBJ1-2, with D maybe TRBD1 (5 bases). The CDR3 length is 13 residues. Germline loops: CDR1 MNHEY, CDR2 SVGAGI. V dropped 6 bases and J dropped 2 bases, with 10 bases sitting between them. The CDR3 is CASRKQENYGYTF. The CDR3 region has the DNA TGTGCCAGCAGAAAACAGGAAAACTATGGCTACACCTTC.

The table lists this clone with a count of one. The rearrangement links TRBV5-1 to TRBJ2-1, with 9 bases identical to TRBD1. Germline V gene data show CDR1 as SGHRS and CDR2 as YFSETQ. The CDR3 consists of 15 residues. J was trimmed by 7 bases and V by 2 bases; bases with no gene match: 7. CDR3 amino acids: CASSLPGQGGNEQFF. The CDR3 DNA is TGCGCCAGCAGCTTACCGGGACAGGGTGGTAATGAGCAGTTCTTC.

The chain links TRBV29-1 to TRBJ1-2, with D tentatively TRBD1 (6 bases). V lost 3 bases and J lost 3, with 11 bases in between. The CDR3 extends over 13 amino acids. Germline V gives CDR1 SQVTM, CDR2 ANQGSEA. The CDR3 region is CSVEDREDYGYTF. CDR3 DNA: TGCAGCGTTGAGGACAGAGAGGACTATGGCTACACCTTC.

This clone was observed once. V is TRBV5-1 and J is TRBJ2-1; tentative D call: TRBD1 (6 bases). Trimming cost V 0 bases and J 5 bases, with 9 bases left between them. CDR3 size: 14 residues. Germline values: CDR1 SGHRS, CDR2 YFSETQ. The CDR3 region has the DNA TGCGCCAGCAGCTTGGTGCCAGGGGACAATGAGCAGTTCTTC. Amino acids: CASSLVPGDNEQFF.

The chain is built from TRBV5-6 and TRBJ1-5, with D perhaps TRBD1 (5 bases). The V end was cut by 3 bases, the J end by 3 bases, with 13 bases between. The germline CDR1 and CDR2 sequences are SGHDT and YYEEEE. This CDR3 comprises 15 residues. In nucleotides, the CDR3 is TGTGCCAGCAGCTCATCACAGGAAAACAATCAGCCCCAGCATTTT. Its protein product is CASSSSQENNQPQHF.

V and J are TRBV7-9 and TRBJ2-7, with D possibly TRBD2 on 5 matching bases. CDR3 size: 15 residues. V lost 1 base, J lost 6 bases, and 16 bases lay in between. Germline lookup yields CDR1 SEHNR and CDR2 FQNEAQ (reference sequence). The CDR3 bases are TGTGCCAGCAGCTTAGATCCTGGACTGGTTTCCGAGCAGTACTTC. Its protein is CASSLDPGLVSEQYF.

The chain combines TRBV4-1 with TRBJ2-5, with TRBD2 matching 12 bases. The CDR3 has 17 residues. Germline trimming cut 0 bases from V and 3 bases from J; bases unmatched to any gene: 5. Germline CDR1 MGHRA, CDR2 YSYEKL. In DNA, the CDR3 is TGCGCCAGCAGCCAAGATCCGCGACTAGCGGGAGAAGAGACCCAGTACTTC. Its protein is CASSQDPRLAGEETQYF.

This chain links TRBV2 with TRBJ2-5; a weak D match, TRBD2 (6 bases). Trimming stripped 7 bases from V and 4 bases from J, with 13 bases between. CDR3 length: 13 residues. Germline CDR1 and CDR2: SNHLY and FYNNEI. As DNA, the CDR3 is TGTGCCAGCAACGTCAGAGCGGGAGAGACCCAGTACTTC. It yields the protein CASNVRAGETQYF.

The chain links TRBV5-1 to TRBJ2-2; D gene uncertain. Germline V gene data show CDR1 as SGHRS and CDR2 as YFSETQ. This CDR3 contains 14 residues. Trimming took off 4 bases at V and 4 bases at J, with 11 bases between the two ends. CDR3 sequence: CASSPYYGTGELFF. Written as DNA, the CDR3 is TGCGCCAGCAGCCCCTACTACGGCACCGGGGAGCTGTTTTTT.

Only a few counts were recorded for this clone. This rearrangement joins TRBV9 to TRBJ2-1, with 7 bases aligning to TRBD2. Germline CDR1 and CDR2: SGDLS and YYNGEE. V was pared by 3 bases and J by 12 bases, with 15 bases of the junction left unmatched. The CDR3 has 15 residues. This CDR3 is CASSGLAAAPGRQFF. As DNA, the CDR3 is TGTGCCAGCAGCGGACTAGCAGCCGCACCAGGGAGGCAGTTCTTC.

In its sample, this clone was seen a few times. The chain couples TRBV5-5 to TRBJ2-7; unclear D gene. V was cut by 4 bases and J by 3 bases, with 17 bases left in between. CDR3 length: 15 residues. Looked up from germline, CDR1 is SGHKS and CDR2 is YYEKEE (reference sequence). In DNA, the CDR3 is TGTGCCAGCAGCCCTGCCCAGGCAGATTACTACGAGCAGTACTTC. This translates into CASSPAQADYYEQYF.

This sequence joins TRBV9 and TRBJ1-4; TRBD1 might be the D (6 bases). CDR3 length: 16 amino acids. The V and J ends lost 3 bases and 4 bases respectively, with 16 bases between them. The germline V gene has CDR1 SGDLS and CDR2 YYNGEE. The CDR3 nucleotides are TGTGCCAGCAGCGCCCCTACAGGGAGAGGTAATGAAAAACTGTTTTTT. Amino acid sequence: CASSAPTGRGNEKLFF.

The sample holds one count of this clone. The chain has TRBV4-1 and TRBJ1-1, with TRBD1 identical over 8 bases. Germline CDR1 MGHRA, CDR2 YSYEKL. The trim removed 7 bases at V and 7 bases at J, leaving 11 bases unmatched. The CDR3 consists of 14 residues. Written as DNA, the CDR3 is TGCGCCAGCAACAGACAGGGGACCCTAGGTGAAGCTTTCTTT. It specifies CASNRQGTLGEAFF.

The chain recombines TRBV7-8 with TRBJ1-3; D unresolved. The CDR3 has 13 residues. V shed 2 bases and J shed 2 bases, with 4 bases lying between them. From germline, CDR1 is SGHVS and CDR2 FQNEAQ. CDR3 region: CASSLLPGNTIYF. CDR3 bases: TGTGCCAGCAGCTTACTCCCTGGAAACACCATATATTTT.

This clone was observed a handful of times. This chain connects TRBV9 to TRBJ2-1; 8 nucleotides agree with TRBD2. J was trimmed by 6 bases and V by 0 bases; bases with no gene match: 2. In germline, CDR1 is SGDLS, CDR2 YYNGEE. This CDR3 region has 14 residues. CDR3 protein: CASSVAGTSNEQFF. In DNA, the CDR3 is TGTGCCAGCAGCGTAGCCGGGACTAGCAATGAGCAGTTCTTC.

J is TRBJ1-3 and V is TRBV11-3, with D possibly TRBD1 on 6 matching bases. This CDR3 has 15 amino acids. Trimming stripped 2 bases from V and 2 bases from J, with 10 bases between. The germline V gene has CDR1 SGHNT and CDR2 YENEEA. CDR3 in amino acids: CASSLRGSTGNTIYF. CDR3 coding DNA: TGTGCCAGCAGCTTAAGGGGGAGCACTGGAAACACCATATATTTT.